Listed here are 21 T cell receptor beta chains from one sample, sequenced in a study of shared clonotypes between healthy human individuals. Generated by immunoSEQ multiplex PCR, the TCRdb table keeps only in-frame clones and is missing some. The sample shows almost 750,000 clones, over 55% of them seen only once. Sequenced sample: memory CD4+ T cells sorted from blood. Described subset: CD45RA-negative fraction. Every receptor here comes from a woman younger than 45 in good health.

V gene TRBV28 combines with J gene TRBJ1-2; possibly TRBD1 for D (5 bases). Trimming removed 3 bases from V and 8 bases from J, with 16 bases in between. Germline lookup yields CDR1 MDHEN and CDR2 SYDVKM. The CDR3 is 14 residues long. CDR3: CASSFPSGNWGYTF. CDR3 nucleotide sequence: TGTGCCAGCAGTTTCCCGTCAGGGAACTGGGGCTACACCTTC.

A remark on this clone: Other DNA variants within this sample encode the same CDR3. The rearrangement joins TRBV7-9 to TRBJ1-1; D ambiguous. The germline V gene has CDR1 SEHNR and CDR2 FQNEAQ (reference sequence). Trimming shortened V by 5 bases and J by 1 base, and 8 bases separated the two germline ends. CDR3 length equals 13 residues. The CDR3 DNA is TGTGCCAGCAGCAGAGGAGGGAACACTGAAGCTTTCTTT. As protein: CASSRGGNTEAFF.

This clone has at least ten counts. The genes are TRBV12-5 and TRBJ1-1; possibly TRBD1 for D (6 bases). Germline lookup yields CDR1 LGHNT and CDR2 FRNRAP. The CDR3 totals 12 residues. Deletions cut 4 bases from V and 9 bases from J, with 12 bases between. The CDR3 is CASGWEGGKAFF. The DNA of the CDR3 is TGTGCTAGTGGTTGGGAGGGGGGTAAAGCTTTCTTT.

This clone was seen only once. This chain uses TRBV5-1 with TRBJ2-3; D unresolved. V lost 0 bases and J 4 bases, leaving 9 bases between the germline ends. Per the germline V gene, CDR1 is SGHRS and CDR2 is YFSETQ. The CDR3 has 14 amino acids. Here the CDR3 DNA reads TGCGCCAGCAGCTTGGAAGCCCCCGCAGATACGCAGTATTTT. Protein sequence: CASSLEAPADTQYF.

For this clone: Relative to the germline gene, one junction end is altered; a read error may explain this. The rearrangement uses TRBV27 and TRBJ1-2; 7 bases are a match to TRBD1. The CDR3 has 14 amino acids. CDR1 and CDR2 from the germline V gene are MNHEY and SMNVEV (reference sequence). CDR3 nucleotide sequence: TGTGCCAGCGGTTTCGGGGACAGAGTCTATGGCTACACCTTC. Protein: CASGFGDRVYGYTF.

The chain combines TRBV2 with TRBJ2-3; D unclear. CDR3 length: 14 amino acids. Germline CDR1 is SNHLY and CDR2 is FYNNEI. Trimming pared 3 bases from V and 4 bases from J, leaving 11 bases between. The CDR3 coding sequence is TGTGCCAGCAGTGACCTGGGGTTGGCAGATACGCAGTATTTT. This translates into CASSDLGLADTQYF.

CDR3 sequence reads: CASSPMGLSTEQFF. The CDR3 DNA reads as TGTGCCAGCTCACCGATGGGGCTATCCACTGAGCAGTTCTTC. The rearrangement uses TRBV18 and TRBJ2-1; D might be TRBD1 (5 bases). Germline V lookup: CDR1 KGHSH, CDR2 LQKENI. CDR3 length equals 14 residues. Trimming shortened V by 3 bases and J by 9 bases, and 15 bases separated the two germline ends.

This clone was counted a single time. The chain carries TRBV21-1 and TRBJ1-2. TRBV21-1 is a pseudogene locus. CDR3 length: 14 residues. CDR3 residues: CASSRRRARDGYTF. The CDR3 coding sequence is TGTGCCAGCAGCAGGCGCCGTGCGCGTGATGGCTACACCTTC.

V usage is TRBV6-6 and J usage is TRBJ1-5, with D perhaps matching TRBD1 (6 bases). Germline loops: CDR1 MNHNY, CDR2 SVGAGI (reference sequence). The V end was cut by 6 bases, the J end by 1 base, with 13 bases between. This CDR3 spans 15 amino acids. The CDR3 bases are TGTGCCAGCAGCTGGGGACAATACAGCAATCAGCCCCAGCATTTT. It is translated as CASSWGQYSNQPQHF.

The J gene is TRBJ2-1, the V gene TRBV29-1; D unclear. Trimming pared 4 bases from V and 5 bases from J, leaving 6 bases between. Germline V gene sequence: CDR1 SQVTM, CDR2 ANQGSEA. This CDR3 contains 11 residues. The CDR3 DNA reads as TGCAGCGTTGCACTTCACAATGAGCAGTTCTTC. Amino acid sequence: CSVALHNEQFF.

This clone appeared a few times. The junction departs from the called germline gene at one end, perhaps through a read error. The chain combines TRBV6-5 with TRBJ2-7; maybe TRBD1 (6 bases). CDR1 is MNHEY and CDR2 is SVGAGI in the germline V gene. CDR3 size: 15 residues. The CDR3 is CASSATDRPPTSSDF. The CDR3 nucleotides are TGTGCCAGCAGTGCCACAGACAGGCCGCCTACGAGCAGTGACTTC.

This clone is a singleton in its sample. DNA for the CDR3: TGCGCCAGCAGCCGAGCGACAGGGGAGGGTTCACCCCTCCACTTT. It encodes CASSRATGEGSPLHF. The chain employs TRBV4-1 and TRBJ1-6; TRBD1 matches at 8 bases. The CDR3 contains 15 residues. Trimming at V came to 4 bases and at J to 9 bases, leaving 8 bases not matched to a gene. CDR1 and CDR2 (germline): MGHRA, YSYEKL.

The chain has TRBV7-2 and TRBJ2-7; D gene ambiguous. The CDR3 is 13 residues long. Germline V gene data show CDR1 as SGHTA and CDR2 as FQGNSA. V gave up 4 bases and J gave up 3 bases, with 10 bases separating them. The CDR3 DNA reads as TGTGCCAGCAGCTCCAATTTTGGCTACGAGCAGTACTTC. Translation gives CASSSNFGYEQYF.

V usage is TRBV6-1 and J usage is TRBJ1-5; D is uncertain. CDR1 and CDR2 from the germline V gene are MNHNS and SASEGT. The CDR3 is 13 amino acids. Trimming removed 3 bases from V and 8 bases from J, with 11 bases in between. The CDR3 is CASSDSDWEPQHF. CDR3 sequence (DNA): TGTGCCAGCAGTGATAGCGACTGGGAGCCCCAGCATTTT.

The rearrangement joins TRBV5-4 to TRBJ2-7; TRBD1 matches at 7 bases. In germline, CDR1 is SGHNT, CDR2 YYREEE (reference sequence). The CDR3 runs 14 residues. V was clipped by 0 bases and J by 4 bases; unmatched bases: 4. The CDR3 region is CASSLGQGRYEQYF. Written as DNA, the CDR3 is TGTGCCAGCAGCTTGGGACAGGGTAGATACGAGCAGTACTTC.

The chain links TRBV19 to TRBJ2-1; tentatively, D is TRBD1 (5 bases). CDR3 length: 15 amino acids. Germline values: CDR1 LNHDA, CDR2 SQIVND (reference sequence). Trimming shortened V by 3 bases and J by 2 bases, and 11 bases separated the two germline ends. CDR3 in DNA: TGTGCCAGTAGTATCTCCCAGGGCGCCTACAATGAGCAGTTCTTC. Its protein product is CASSISQGAYNEQFF.

The V call is TRBV5-1, the J call TRBJ1-1; D is uncertain. The V end was cut by 2 bases, the J end by 1 base, with 15 bases between. Germline V gene lookup returns CDR1 SGHRS and CDR2 YFSETQ. The CDR3 loop spans 16 amino acids. The CDR3: CASSLTTVMSNTEAFF. Here the CDR3 DNA reads TGCGCCAGCAGCTTAACGACGGTTATGTCGAACACTGAAGCTTTCTTT.

This clone occurred a few times. This chain joins TRBV29-1 and TRBJ1-1, with TRBD1 matching 8 bases. Germline CDR1 SQVTM, CDR2 ANQGSEA. Unmatched junction bases numbered 6, after V lost 7 bases and J lost 8 bases. CDR3 length: 11 amino acids. The CDR3 sequence: CSAYDRGEAFF. The CDR3 nucleotides read TGCAGCGCATATGACAGGGGAGAAGCTTTCTTT.

This chain joins TRBV14 and TRBJ1-4; 10 bases agree with TRBD1. After removal of 1 base from V and 7 bases from J, the junction contained 6 bases not matched to a gene. The CDR3 is 16 residues long. Germline V gene data show CDR1 as SGHDN and CDR2 as FVKESK. CDR3 in DNA: TGTGCCAGCAGCCAAGGCATGGACAGGGGGAGTGAAAAACTGTTTTTT. It is translated as CASSQGMDRGSEKLFF.

This clone was observed a few times. The rearrangement joins TRBV2 to TRBJ2-1; D may be TRBD1 (5 bases). Deletions cut 4 bases from V and 2 bases from J, with 12 bases between. Germline CDR1 is SNHLY and CDR2 is FYNNEI. This CDR3 is 15 amino acids long. The CDR3 nucleotides read TGTGCCAGCAGTGGCGCGGTCAGGGCCTACAATGAGCAGTTCTTC. Amino acid sequence: CASSGAVRAYNEQFF.

This rearrangement joins TRBV11-2 to TRBJ2-3; 7 bases line up with TRBD2. This CDR3 has 13 residues. Germline V lookup: CDR1 SGHAT, CDR2 FQNNGV. J was trimmed by 8 bases and V by 8 bases; bases with no gene match: 10. In nucleotides, the CDR3 is TGTGCCAGCGTTGCGGGAGCGGACGGTACGCAGTATTTT. Its protein is CASVAGADGTQYF.